This paragraph reports one T cell receptor (beta chain). The antigen is not known. This sample is part of a study of PD-1 blockade in classical Hodgkin lymphoma. Whole-study results and caveats: CD8+ TCR diversity did not rise significantly by C4D1, unlike CD4+. Complete responders matched newly diagnosed patients in baseline diversity.

In germline, CDR1 is SGHNT, CDR2 YYREEE (reference sequence). This CDR3 contains 13 residues. The V gene lost 0 bases and the J gene lost 7 bases, with 10 bases spanning the gap. Only in-frame clones appear in the TCRdb table, and some are missing; sequencing was by immunoSEQ multiplex PCR. The data show 35,000 to 50,000 clones, less than 75% seen once. Time point denoted: cycle 4 day 1 (C4D1), after less than seven weeks of nivolumab. Each patient relapsed following autologous stem cell transplantation, and prior brentuximab vedotin exposure differed. The chain is built from TRBV5-4 and TRBJ1-1; no reliable D call. The receptor comes from a human donor with classical Hodgkin lymphoma. The sequenced sample was peripheral blood mononuclear cells (PBMCs), obtained before the fourth cycle of nivolumab. The CDR3 bases are TGTGCCAGCAGCTTGGACGGAATAGTTGAAGCTTTCTTT. Translated, it gives CASSLDGIVEAFF. The complete variable domain, with remaining parts taken from reference TRBV5-4 and TRBJ1-1, reads ETGVTQSPTHLIKTRGQQVTLRCSSQSGHNTVSWYQQALGQGPQFIFQYYREEENGRGNFPPRFSGLQFPNYSSELNVNALELDDSALYLCASSLDGIVEAFFGQGTRLTVV.